This T cell receptor beta chain was sequenced in a study of cytomegalovirus exposure and HLA in healthy donors. Overall study results and limits: In a later analysis, HLA-associated beta chains showed higher expansion and lower generation probabilities than comparable chains. A later analysis linked a missense variant in DCLRE1C to the trimming of TCR beta V and J genes. An apparent linkage of common viral pathogens to several of the most significant clusters emerged in a later analysis. Rare TCR sequences predominated, though certain public TCRs were found in many donors.

The primer mix had 60 Vbeta and 13 Jbeta primers. The repertoire was sequenced with immunoSEQ multiplex PCR; TCRdb's copy has only in-frame clones and lacks some. The table has roughly 100,000 clones, 60% to 75% seen once. CDR1 MNHEY and CDR2 SMNVEV come from the germline V gene (reference sequence). The CDR3 spans 19 residues. Concerning this clone itself: Antigen unknown.

The sequence came from a male donor in good health and CMV-seropositive. The rearrangement links TRBV27 to TRBJ2-5; 10 bases match TRBD2. The J call is doubtful: the DNA matches TRBJ2-7 better. The sample taken for sequencing was PBMCs. CDR3: CASSLRATQLAGSNYEQYF. CDR3 DNA: TGTGCCAGCAGTTTACGTGCAACCCAACTAGCGGGGTCGAACTACGAGCAGTACTTC.